The 23 T cell receptor beta chains reported below all come from one sample, sequenced in a study of shared clonotypes between healthy human individuals. The assay was immunoSEQ multiplex PCR, and TCRdb's table has in-frame clones only and misses some. The sample lists 1.6 million or so clones, 98% to 99% occurring once. Sequenced: naive CD4+ T cells sorted from blood. Subset noted: CD45RA+ positively selected. The receptors derive from a young man in good health.

The rearrangement links TRBV6-1 to TRBJ1-1; the D gene is possibly TRBD1 (5 bases). The CDR3 loop spans 11 amino acids. Trimming removed 4 bases at V and 13 bases at J, with 13 bases between. Germline loops: CDR1 MNHNS, CDR2 SASEGT. In nucleotides, the CDR3 is TGTGCCAGCAGTGTGGGGACGTCGGGTTTCTTT. Translated, it gives CASSVGTSGFF.

This sequence joins TRBV7-9 and TRBJ2-1; TRBD1 might be the D (5 bases). Germline assignment: CDR1 SEHNR and CDR2 FQNEAQ (reference sequence). V was pared by 5 bases and J by 7 bases, with 18 bases between. CDR3 length equals 15 residues. CDR3 in amino acids: CASSHPYDRLNEQFF. The CDR3 DNA sequence: TGTGCCAGCAGCCATCCCTACGACAGACTGAATGAGCAGTTCTTC. The whole variable domain, filled in from reference TRBV7-9 and TRBJ2-1, reads DTGVSQNPRHKITKRGQNVTFRCDPISEHNRLYWYRQTLGQGPEFLTYFQNEAQLEKSRLLSDRFSAERPKGSFSTLEIQRTEQGDSAMYLCASSHPYDRLNEQFFGPGTRLTVL.

This chain connects TRBV5-5 to TRBJ1-2, with D perhaps TRBD1 (5 bases). The germline V gene has CDR1 SGHKS and CDR2 YYEKEE (reference sequence). The length of the CDR3 is 14 residues. V lost 0 bases and J 4 bases, leaving 10 bases between the germline ends. The CDR3 here is CASSLEGVIYGYTF. DNA of the CDR3: TGTGCCAGCAGCTTGGAAGGGGTTATCTATGGCTACACCTTC.

The genes are TRBV6-4 and TRBJ2-7, with 8 bases identical to TRBD2. Losses at the gene ends were 6 bases for V and 2 bases for J; bases not matched to a gene: 9. This CDR3 comprises 15 residues. Per the germline V gene, CDR1 is MRHNA and CDR2 is SNTAGT. The CDR3 spells CASRRGAESPYEQYF. CDR3 in DNA: TGTGCCAGCAGGCGGGGGGCGGAAAGTCCCTACGAGCAGTACTTC.

The rearrangement joins TRBV7-8 to TRBJ2-6; D uncertain. The germline V and J ends were trimmed by 5 bases and 4 bases, with 12 bases remaining between them. CDR1 is SGHVS, CDR2 FQNEAQ, per germline. The CDR3 spans 15 residues. CDR3 DNA: TGTGCCAGCAGCCTTCCCTCTGGGGGGGCCAACGTCCTGACTTTC. Its translation is CASSLPSGGANVLTF. Supplemented by reference TRBV7-8 and TRBJ2-6, the full variable domain reads GAGVSQSPRYKVAKRGQDVALRCDPISGHVSLFWYQQALGQGPEFLTYFQNEAQLDKSGLPSDRFFAERPEGSVSTLKIQRTQQEDSAVYLCASSLPSGGANVLTFGAGSRLTVL.

The rearrangement joins TRBV5-4 to TRBJ2-1, with 10 bases lining up with TRBD1. V lost 3 bases to trimming and J lost 3 bases; unmatched junction nucleotides: 12. This CDR3 has 18 residues. Germline V CDR1 and CDR2: SGHNT, YYREEE (reference sequence). CDR3 in DNA: TGTGCCAGCAGCTCGCGGGACAGGGGTAAGTGGAGCTACAATGAGCAGTTCTTC. It translates to CASSSRDRGKWSYNEQFF.

V and J are TRBV7-3 and TRBJ2-1; D tentatively fits TRBD1 or TRBD2 (5 bases each). The CDR3 sequence is 13 residues long. Germline V lookup: CDR1 SGHTA, CDR2 FQGTGA. Trimming shortened V by 2 bases and J by 10 bases, and 12 bases separated the two germline ends. DNA of the CDR3: TGTGCCAGCAGCTTATGGGGGTCTCACGAGCAGTTCTTC. Its protein is CASSLWGSHEQFF.

The chain employs TRBV15 and TRBJ1-1; D unclear. Trimming removed 0 bases from V and 9 bases from J, with 11 bases in between. The CDR3 consists of 13 residues. Germline V lookup: CDR1 LNHNV, CDR2 YYDKDF (reference sequence). DNA for the CDR3: TGTGCCACCAGCAGAGAGGCAGCAACAAAAGCTTTCTTT. This gives the protein CATSREAATKAFF. Using reference TRBV15 and TRBJ1-1 for the parts outside the CDR3, the full variable domain is DAMVIQNPRYQVTQFGKPVTLSCSQTLNHNVMYWYQQKSSQAPKLLFHYYDKDFNNEADTPDNFQSRRPNTSFCFLDIRSPGLGDTAMYLCATSREAATKAFFGQGTRLTVV.

This chain connects TRBV28 to TRBJ2-3, with TRBD2 matching 8 bases. This CDR3 is 15 amino acids long. The ends lost 3 bases at V and 2 bases at J; junction bases unmatched: 4. Germline CDR1 is MDHEN and CDR2 is SYDVKM. The CDR3 DNA reads TGTGCCAGCAGTTTTAGCGGGGTTGACACAGATACGCAGTATTTT. Protein: CASSFSGVDTDTQYF.

This sequence joins TRBV7-6 and TRBJ2-5, with a possible D match to TRBD2 (6 bases). With 4 bases removed from V and 5 bases from J, the gap between germline ends came to 11 bases. The CDR3 has 13 amino acids. From germline, CDR1 is SGHVS and CDR2 FNYEAQ. DNA for the CDR3: TGTGCCAGCAGCTCCCATCGGGGGGAGACCCAGTACTTC. Its translation: CASSSHRGETQYF.

Comment on this clone: Germline is not matched at one junction end, which may reflect a read error. The chain links TRBV4-1 to TRBJ2-7; maybe TRBD2 (7 bases). The CDR3 is 15 residues long. Germline V gene data show CDR1 as MGHRA and CDR2 as YSYEKL. Here the CDR3 DNA reads TGCGCCAGCAGTCAAGGAGGGGGGGTGCTGTACGAGCAGTACTTC. It specifies CASSQGGGVLYEQYF.

The chain carries TRBV7-2 and TRBJ2-3; the D gene is possibly TRBD2 (7 bases). The CDR3 loop spans 16 amino acids. CDR1 is SGHTA and CDR2 is FQGNSA in the germline V gene. V lost 5 bases and J 3 bases, leaving 18 bases between the germline ends. The CDR3 DNA reads TGTGCCAGCAGCCCAGAGGGCAGGGGACTAACAGATACGCAGTATTTT. Encoded protein: CASSPEGRGLTDTQYF.

The gene calls are TRBV30 and TRBJ2-3, with D perhaps TRBD2 (6 bases). The ends were cut back, 5 bases at V and 6 bases at J, with 9 bases in the middle. The CDR3 contains 11 residues. Germline V gene data show CDR1 as GTSNPN and CDR2 as SVGIG (reference sequence). CDR3 sequence reads: CAWGGSDTQYF. The CDR3 DNA reads TGTGCCTGGGGGGGGTCGGATACGCAGTATTTT.

The V call is TRBV7-3, the J call TRBJ2-2; no clear D. V was trimmed by 4 bases and J by 1 base, leaving 1 base between them. This CDR3 has 12 amino acids. Per germline, CDR1 SGHTA and CDR2 FQGTGA. Here the CDR3 reads CASSWNTGELFF. The CDR3 bases are TGTGCCAGCAGCTGGAACACCGGGGAGCTGTTTTTT.

This chain connects TRBV27 to TRBJ1-2; D is unresolved. The germline CDR1 and CDR2 sequences are MNHEY and SMNVEV (reference sequence). CDR3 size: 13 residues. Trimming took off 5 bases at V and 1 base at J, with 8 bases between the two ends. CDR3 sequence (DNA): TGTGCCAGCAGTCCACAGAGTAACTATGGCTACACCTTC. Translation: CASSPQSNYGYTF.

The chain has TRBV6-5 and TRBJ1-6; maybe TRBD1 (6 bases). CDR3 size: 15 residues. Trimming removed 4 bases from V and 10 bases from J, with 17 bases in between. CDR1 and CDR2 from the germline V gene are MNHEY and SVGAGI. The CDR3 DNA sequence: TGTGCCAGCAGTTCCCCCACCAGGGGATGGTCACCCCTCCACTTT. This gives the protein CASSSPTRGWSPLHF.

The gene calls are TRBV5-1 and TRBJ2-1; a possible D gene is TRBD2 (6 bases). Looked up from germline, CDR1 is SGHRS and CDR2 is YFSETQ. Trimming took off 0 bases at V and 2 bases at J, with 12 bases between the two ends. The CDR3 totals 16 residues. As DNA, the CDR3 is TGCGCCAGCAGCTTGGATCTGCGGGGTGCCTACAATGAGCAGTTCTTC. Translation gives CASSLDLRGAYNEQFF.

This clone was recorded only once. This chain uses TRBV7-3 with TRBJ2-3; 7 bases fit TRBD2. Germline lookup yields CDR1 SGHTA and CDR2 FQGTGA. V lost 0 bases and J lost 5; bases outside the gene matches: 8. The CDR3 runs to 16 residues. In nucleotides, the CDR3 is TGTGCCAGCAGCTTAACGGGCGGGAGCCGTGAAGATACGCAGTATTTT. As protein: CASSLTGGSREDTQYF.

The chain recombines TRBV10-2 with TRBJ2-2; tentatively, D is TRBD1 or TRBD2 (6 bases each). The germline CDR1 and CDR2 sequences are WSHSY and SAAADI. The CDR3 loop spans 14 amino acids. V was pared by 5 bases and J by 4 bases, with 11 bases between. CDR3 coding DNA: TGCGCCAGCAGTACGGGGGCAAGCACCGGGGAGCTGTTTTTT. This encodes CASSTGASTGELFF.

The gene calls are TRBV2 and TRBJ2-3; TRBD2 aligns across 11 bases. Germline V gene lookup returns CDR1 SNHLY and CDR2 FYNNEI. CDR3 size: 14 residues. After removal of 9 bases from V and 3 bases from J, the junction contained 5 bases not matched to a gene. CDR3 nucleotide sequence: TGTGCCAGTCTTATAGCGGGAGGGACAGATACGCAGTATTTT. It specifies CASLIAGGTDTQYF.

This chain joins TRBV28 and TRBJ2-3, with TRBD2 matching 8 bases. Germline trimming cut 3 bases from V and 6 bases from J; bases unmatched to any gene: 14. CDR3 length: 17 residues. From germline, CDR1 is MDHEN and CDR2 SYDVKM. CDR3 DNA sequence: TGTGCCAGCAGTTTGGAACCTAGCGGGCGTGCAAGGGATACGCAGTATTTT. This codes for CASSLEPSGRARDTQYF.

This clone showed up just once. The chain couples TRBV11-2 to TRBJ2-7; TRBD2 might be the D (5 bases). Germline assignment: CDR1 SGHAT and CDR2 FQNNGV. V lost 3 bases and J lost 2, with 11 bases in between. CDR3 length: 14 amino acids. Here the CDR3 reads CASSFGTRPYEQYF. CDR3 nucleotide sequence: TGTGCCAGCAGCTTCGGCACTAGACCCTACGAGCAGTACTTC.

This clone was counted a single time. V usage is TRBV4-3 and J usage is TRBJ2-2; TRBD2 agrees at 11 bases. This CDR3 region has 19 residues. Germline V CDR1 and CDR2: LGHNA, YSLEER. The junction had 13 bases not matched to a gene; V was cut back by 4 bases and J by 3 bases. The CDR3 sequence is CASSRFQLTSGTYTGELFF. The CDR3, as DNA: TGCGCCAGCAGCCGCTTCCAGTTGACTAGCGGGACCTACACCGGGGAGCTGTTTTTT.